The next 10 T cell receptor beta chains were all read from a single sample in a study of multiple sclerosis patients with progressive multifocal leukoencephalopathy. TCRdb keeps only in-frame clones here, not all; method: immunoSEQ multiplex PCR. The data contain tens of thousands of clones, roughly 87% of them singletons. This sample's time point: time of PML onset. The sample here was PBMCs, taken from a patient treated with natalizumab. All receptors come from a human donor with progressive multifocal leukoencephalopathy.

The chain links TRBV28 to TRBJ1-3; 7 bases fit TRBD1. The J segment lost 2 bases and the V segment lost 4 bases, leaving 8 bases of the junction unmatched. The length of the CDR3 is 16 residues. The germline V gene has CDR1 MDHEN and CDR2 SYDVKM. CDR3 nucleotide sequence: TGTGCCAGCAGTTCACCCCCAACAGGGGCTGGAAACACCATATATTTT. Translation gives CASSSPPTGAGNTIYF.

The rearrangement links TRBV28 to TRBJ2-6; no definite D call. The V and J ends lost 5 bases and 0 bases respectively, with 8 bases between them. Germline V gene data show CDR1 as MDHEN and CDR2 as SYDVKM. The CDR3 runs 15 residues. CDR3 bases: TGTGCCAGCAGTCTTCCGGTCTCTGGGGCCAACGTCCTGACTTTC. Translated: CASSLPVSGANVLTF.

This CDR3 is CASSGQGGTYNEQFF. The CDR3 DNA is TGTGCCAGCAGTGGACAGGGGGGTACCTACAATGAGCAGTTCTTC. This sequence joins TRBV6-6 and TRBJ2-1; 10 bases agree with TRBD1. The germline V gene has CDR1 MNHNY and CDR2 SVGAGI (reference sequence). The CDR3 covers 15 residues. The V gene end was trimmed by 5 bases and the J gene end by 2 bases; junction bases not matched to a gene: 3.

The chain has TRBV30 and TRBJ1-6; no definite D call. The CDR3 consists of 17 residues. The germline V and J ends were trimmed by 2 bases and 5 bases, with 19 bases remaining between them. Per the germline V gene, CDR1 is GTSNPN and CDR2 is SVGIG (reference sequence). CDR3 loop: CAWSSNQIDRNNSPLHF. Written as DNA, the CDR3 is TGTGCCTGGAGTTCAAATCAGATCGACCGGAATAATTCACCCCTCCACTTT.

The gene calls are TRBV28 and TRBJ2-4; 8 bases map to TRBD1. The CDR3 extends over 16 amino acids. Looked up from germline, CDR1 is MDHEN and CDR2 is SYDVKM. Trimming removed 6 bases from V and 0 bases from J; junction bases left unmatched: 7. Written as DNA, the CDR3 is TGTGCCAGCAGCGAACAGGGGGAGGTAGCCAAAAACATTCAGTACTTC. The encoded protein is CASSEQGEVAKNIQYF. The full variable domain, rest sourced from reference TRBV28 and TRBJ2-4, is DVKVTQSSRYLVKRTGEKVFLECVQDMDHENMFWYRQDPGLGLRLIYFSYDVKMKEKGDIPEGYSVSREKKERFSLILESASTNQTSMYLCASSEQGEVAKNIQYFGAGTRLSVL.

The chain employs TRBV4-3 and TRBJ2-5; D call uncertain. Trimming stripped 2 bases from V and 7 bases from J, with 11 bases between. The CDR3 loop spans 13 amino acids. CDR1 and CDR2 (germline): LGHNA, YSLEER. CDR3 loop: CASSQIPSGTQYF. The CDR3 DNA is TGCGCCAGCAGCCAAATCCCCTCGGGGACCCAGTACTTC.

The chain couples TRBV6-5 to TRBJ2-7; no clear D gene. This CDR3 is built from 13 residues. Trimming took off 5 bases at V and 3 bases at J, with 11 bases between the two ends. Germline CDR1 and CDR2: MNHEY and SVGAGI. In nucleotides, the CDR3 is TGTGCCAGCAGTCCCAGTCCTCTCTACGAGCAGTACTTC. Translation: CASSPSPLYEQYF.

The CDR3 sequence: CAISAGDTQYF. The CDR3, as DNA: TGTGCCATCAGTGCCGGAGATACGCAGTATTTT. The J gene is TRBJ2-3, the V gene TRBV10-3, with unresolved D. The germline V gene has CDR1 ENHRY and CDR2 SYGVKD. The CDR3 is 11 amino acids. V was shortened by 4 bases and J by 5 bases, with 4 bases between the two germline ends.

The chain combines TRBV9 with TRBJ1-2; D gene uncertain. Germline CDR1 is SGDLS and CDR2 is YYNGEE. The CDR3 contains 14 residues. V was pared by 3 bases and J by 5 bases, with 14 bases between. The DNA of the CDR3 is TGTGCCAGCAGCGCCACACAGACCATTTATGGCTACACCTTC. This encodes CASSATQTIYGYTF.

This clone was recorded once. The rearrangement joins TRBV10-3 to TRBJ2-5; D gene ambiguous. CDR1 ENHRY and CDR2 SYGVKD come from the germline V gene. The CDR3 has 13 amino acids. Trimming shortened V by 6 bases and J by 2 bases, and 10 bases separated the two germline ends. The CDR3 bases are TGTGCCATCAGCGGAACCGGTCAAGAGACCCAGTACTTC. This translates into CAISGTGQETQYF.